In its sample, the clone carrying this TCR beta chain was seen a few times. Its antigen remains unidentified. The record originates from a study of shared clonotypes between healthy human individuals. Assay execution took place at the deep level. Authors' analysis steps: As immunoSEQ supplied junction-only sequences (without quality scores), filtering differed. The assay was immunoSEQ multiplex PCR, and TCRdb's table has in-frame clones only and misses some. From that table come the V and J calls and clone size; the DNA was used to work out D and trimming. The sample consists of around 1.1 million clones, approximately 80% of them appearing once. Germline-derived CDR1 and CDR2 are MDHEN and SYDVKM. The CDR3 loop spans 16 amino acids. The V and J ends lost 1 base and 3 bases respectively, with 16 bases between them. Study-level points and caveats: Rarefaction exposed incomplete sorted-subset sequencing despite large depth. Non-shared clonotypes had lower generation probabilities than those shared by all four donors.

This sequence was found in a man between 18 and 35 years old in good health. Some clones in this sample may be carry-over from other donors' samples. This chain joins TRBV28 and TRBJ2-7, with a tentative D call TRBD1 (6 bases). The sequenced sample consisted of memory CD4+ T cells from PBMCs. Subset noted: CD45RA-negative fraction. The CDR3 reads CASSLFTGFSSYEQYF. The CDR3 DNA reads TGTGCCAGCAGTTTATTTACAGGGTTTAGTAGCTACGAGCAGTACTTC.